This T cell receptor (beta chain) was recorded in a study of tumor-infiltrating lymphocytes in primary liver carcinoma. Study overall: Samples had roughly 3.65 to 8 million productive TCRbeta reads, comparable between tissue types. The study, taken as a whole, reports: Tumor-adjacent and tumor-blood pairs displayed less overlap than did pairs of tumor regions. CD4+ and CD8+ repertoires could not be compared in these unsorted bulk samples. The difference in top-250-clone fraction between tumors and blood was significant, favoring tumors (p = 0.039).

TCR beta cDNA was reverse-transcribed from approximately 0.45 ug of total RNA. The reaction used a constant-region primer and ProtoScript II reverse transcriptase. Slightly modified ARM-PCR, run as three nested multiplex PCR rounds, produced the TCR beta libraries. Forward primers for TRBV1-TRBV30 and a C-beta reverse primer served the first two PCR rounds, at about 10 cycles each. One entry per CDR3 protein results from TCRdb running MiXCR on the multiplex PCR reads. The profile covers approximately 320,000 distinct CDR3 sequences, with around three fifths appearing a single time and about 17% taken by the ten largest. Germline DNA was extracted too, while blood RNA derived from unsorted whole blood. As concerns this clonotype: Antigen: not known. A read error may explain this, as a much larger clone is one base away.

CDR1 is MNHEY and CDR2 is SVGAGI in the germline V gene. The V end lost 11 bases, the J end lost 3 bases, and 13 bases lay between the germline ends. The CDR3 consists of 13 residues. This receptor was identified in a woman in her twenties or thirties with primary liver carcinoma and hepatitis B virus infection. Sequenced: peripheral blood. This sequence joins TRBV6-5 and TRBJ2-2; perhaps TRBD2 as D (6 bases). The DNA of the CDR3 is TGTGCCTTTCGGGAGACCGACACCGGGGAGCTGTTTTTT. Protein: CAFRETDTGELFF.